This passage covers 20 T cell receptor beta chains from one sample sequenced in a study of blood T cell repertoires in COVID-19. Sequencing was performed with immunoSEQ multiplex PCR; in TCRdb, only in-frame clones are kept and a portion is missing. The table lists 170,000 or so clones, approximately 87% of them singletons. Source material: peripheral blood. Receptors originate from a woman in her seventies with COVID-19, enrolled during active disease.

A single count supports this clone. CDR3 amino acids: CASSIDRGDYGYTF. CDR3 DNA: TGTGCCAGCAGTATCGACAGGGGTGACTATGGCTACACCTTC. The chain carries TRBV27 and TRBJ1-2, with 8 bases matching TRBD1. CDR3 length equals 14 residues. V was pared by 5 bases and J by 3 bases, with 5 bases of the junction left unmatched. Germline values: CDR1 MNHEY, CDR2 SMNVEV (reference sequence).

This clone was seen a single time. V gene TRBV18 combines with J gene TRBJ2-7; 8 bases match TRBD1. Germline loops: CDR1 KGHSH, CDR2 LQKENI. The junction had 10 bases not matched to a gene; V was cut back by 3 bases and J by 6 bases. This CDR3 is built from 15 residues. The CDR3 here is CASSPRQGSQGEQYF. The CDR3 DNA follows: TGTGCCAGCTCACCGAGACAGGGGTCCCAAGGCGAGCAGTACTTC. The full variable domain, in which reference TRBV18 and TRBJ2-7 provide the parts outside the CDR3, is NAGVMQNPRHLVRRRGQEARLRCSPMKGHSHVYWYRQLPEEGLKFMVYLQKENIIDESGMPKERFSAEFPKEGPSILRIQQVVRGDSAAYFCASSPRQGSQGEQYFGPGTRLTVT.

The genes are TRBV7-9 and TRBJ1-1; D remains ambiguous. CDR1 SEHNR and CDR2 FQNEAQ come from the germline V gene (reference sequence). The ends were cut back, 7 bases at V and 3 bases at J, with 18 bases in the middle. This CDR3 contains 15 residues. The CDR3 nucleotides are TGTGCCAGCATCGATGTGAGGGCGCTGGACACTGAAGCTTTCTTT. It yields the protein CASIDVRALDTEAFF.

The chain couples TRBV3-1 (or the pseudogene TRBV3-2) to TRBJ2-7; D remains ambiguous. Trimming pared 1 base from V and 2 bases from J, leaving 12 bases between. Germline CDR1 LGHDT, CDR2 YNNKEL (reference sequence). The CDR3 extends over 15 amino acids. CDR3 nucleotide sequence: TGTGCCAGCAGCCAAGTCGCAGGTATCACCTACGAGCAGTACTTC. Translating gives CASSQVAGITYEQYF.

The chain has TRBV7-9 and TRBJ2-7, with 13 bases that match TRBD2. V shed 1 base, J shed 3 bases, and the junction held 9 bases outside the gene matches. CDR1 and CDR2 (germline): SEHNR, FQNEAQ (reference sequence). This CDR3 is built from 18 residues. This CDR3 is CASSLVGLAGVSHYEQYF. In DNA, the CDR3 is TGTGCCAGCAGCTTAGTAGGACTAGCGGGAGTCTCTCACTACGAGCAGTACTTC.

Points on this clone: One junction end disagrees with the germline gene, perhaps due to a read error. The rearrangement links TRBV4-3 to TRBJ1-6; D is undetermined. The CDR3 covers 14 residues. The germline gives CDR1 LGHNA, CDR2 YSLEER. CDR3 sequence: CASSPTYYSAHEMF. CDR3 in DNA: TGCGCCAGCAGCCCGACATATTATTCCGCGCACGAGATGTTT.

The CDR3 region has the DNA TGTGCCAGTAGTATCCGTCCGAGGCCCCGCAACCCCTACGAGCAGTACTTC. Its translation is CASSIRPRPRNPYEQYF. The chain uses TRBV19 and TRBJ2-7; D is unresolved. CDR3 length: 17 residues. The germline gives CDR1 LNHDA, CDR2 SQIVND (reference sequence). V was pared by 3 bases and J by 2 bases, with 20 bases between.

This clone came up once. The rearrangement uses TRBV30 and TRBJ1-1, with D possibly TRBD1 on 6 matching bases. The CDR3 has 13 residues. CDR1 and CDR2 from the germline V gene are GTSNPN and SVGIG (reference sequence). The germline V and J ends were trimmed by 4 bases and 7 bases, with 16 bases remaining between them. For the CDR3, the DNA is TGTGCCTGGAATGGTGGGACACGGAGTGAAGCTTTCTTT. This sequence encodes CAWNGGTRSEAFF. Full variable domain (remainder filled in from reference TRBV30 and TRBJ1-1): SQTIHQWPATLVQPVGSPLSLECTVEGTSNPNLYWYRQAAGRGLQLLFYSVGIGQISSEVPQNLSASRPQDRQFILSSKKLLLSDSGFYLCAWNGGTRSEAFFGQGTRLTVV.

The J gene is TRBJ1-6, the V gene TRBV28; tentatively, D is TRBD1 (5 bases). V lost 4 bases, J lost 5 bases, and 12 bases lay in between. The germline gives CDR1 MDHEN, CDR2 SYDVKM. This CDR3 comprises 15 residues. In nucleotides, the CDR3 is TGTGCCAGCAGTTCTAGGACACCTAATAATTCACCCCTCCACTTT. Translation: CASSSRTPNNSPLHF.

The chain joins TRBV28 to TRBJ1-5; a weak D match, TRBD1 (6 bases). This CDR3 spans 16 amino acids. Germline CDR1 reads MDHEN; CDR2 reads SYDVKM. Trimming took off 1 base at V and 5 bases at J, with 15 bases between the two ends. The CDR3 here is CASSLFVGGTDQPQHF. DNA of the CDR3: TGTGCCAGCAGTTTATTCGTAGGGGGTACCGATCAGCCCCAGCATTTT.

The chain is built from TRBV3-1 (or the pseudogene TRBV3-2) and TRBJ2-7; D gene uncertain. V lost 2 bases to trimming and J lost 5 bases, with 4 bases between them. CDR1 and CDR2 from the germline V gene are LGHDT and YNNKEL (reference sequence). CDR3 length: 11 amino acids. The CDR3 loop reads CASSQSHEQYF. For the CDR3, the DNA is TGTGCCAGCAGCCAATCTCACGAGCAGTACTTC.

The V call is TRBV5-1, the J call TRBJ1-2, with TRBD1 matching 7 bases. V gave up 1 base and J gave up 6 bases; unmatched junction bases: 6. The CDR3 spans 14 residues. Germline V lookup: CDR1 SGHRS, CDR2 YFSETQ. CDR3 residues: CASSLPDREDGYTF. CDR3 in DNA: TGCGCCAGCAGCTTGCCTGACAGGGAGGATGGCTACACCTTC.

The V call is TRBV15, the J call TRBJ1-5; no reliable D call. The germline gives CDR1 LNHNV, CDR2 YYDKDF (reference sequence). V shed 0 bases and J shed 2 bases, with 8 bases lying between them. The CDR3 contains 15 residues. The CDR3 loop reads CATSRDRRGNQPQHF. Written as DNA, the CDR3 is TGTGCCACCAGCAGAGACAGGAGGGGCAATCAGCCCCAGCATTTT.

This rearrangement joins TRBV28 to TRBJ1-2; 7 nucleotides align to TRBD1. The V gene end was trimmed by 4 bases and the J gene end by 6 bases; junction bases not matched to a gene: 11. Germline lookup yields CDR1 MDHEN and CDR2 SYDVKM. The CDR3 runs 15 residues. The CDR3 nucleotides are TGTGCCAGCAGTTCCCCGACAGGGTCCGGTGATGGCTACACCTTC. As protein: CASSSPTGSGDGYTF.

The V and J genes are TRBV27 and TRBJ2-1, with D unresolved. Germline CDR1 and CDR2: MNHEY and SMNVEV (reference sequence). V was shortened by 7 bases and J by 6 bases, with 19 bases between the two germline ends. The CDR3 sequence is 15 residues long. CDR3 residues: CASTRLHQVINEQFF. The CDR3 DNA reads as TGTGCCAGCACCCGGCTACATCAGGTAATCAATGAGCAGTTCTTC.

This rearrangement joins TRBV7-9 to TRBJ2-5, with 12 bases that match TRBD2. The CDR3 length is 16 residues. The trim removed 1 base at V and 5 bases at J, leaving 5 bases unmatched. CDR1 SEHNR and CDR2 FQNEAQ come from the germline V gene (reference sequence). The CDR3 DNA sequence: TGTGCCAGCAGCTTAGGACTAGCGGGAGTCGATGAGACCCAGTACTTC. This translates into CASSLGLAGVDETQYF. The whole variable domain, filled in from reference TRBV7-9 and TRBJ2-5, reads DTGVSQNPRHKITKRGQNVTFRCDPISEHNRLYWYRQTLGQGPEFLTYFQNEAQLEKSRLLSDRFSAERPKGSFSTLEIQRTEQGDSAMYLCASSLGLAGVDETQYFGPGTRLLVL.

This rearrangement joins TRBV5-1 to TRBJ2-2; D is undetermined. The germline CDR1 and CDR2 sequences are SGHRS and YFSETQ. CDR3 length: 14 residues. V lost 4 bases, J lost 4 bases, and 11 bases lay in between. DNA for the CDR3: TGCGCCAGCAGCGTCGGAGTGGTCACCGGGGAGCTGTTTTTT. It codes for CASSVGVVTGELFF.

CDR3 coding DNA: TGTGCCAGTAGTGTCGGGACTAGCGGGAATGAGCAGTTCTTC. Translating gives CASSVGTSGNEQFF. J is TRBJ2-1 and V is TRBV19, with 12 bases matching TRBD2. The CDR3 covers 14 residues. After removal of 5 bases from V and 7 bases from J, the junction contained 3 bases not matched to a gene. From germline, CDR1 is LNHDA and CDR2 SQIVND (reference sequence).

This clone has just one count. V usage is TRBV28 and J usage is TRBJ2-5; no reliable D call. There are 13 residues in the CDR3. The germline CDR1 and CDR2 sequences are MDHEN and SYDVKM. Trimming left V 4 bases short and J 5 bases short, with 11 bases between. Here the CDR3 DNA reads TGTGCCAGCAGTTACCCCCCGCGGGAGACCCAGTACTTC. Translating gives CASSYPPRETQYF.

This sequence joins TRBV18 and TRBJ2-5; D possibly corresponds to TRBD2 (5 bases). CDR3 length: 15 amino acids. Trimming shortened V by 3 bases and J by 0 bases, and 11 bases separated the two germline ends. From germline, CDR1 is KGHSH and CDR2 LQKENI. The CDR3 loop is CASSPQLAHQETQYF. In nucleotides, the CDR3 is TGTGCCAGCTCACCCCAGCTAGCTCACCAAGAGACCCAGTACTTC.